This entry lists 12 T cell receptor beta chains sequenced from one sample in a study of post-analysis software for immune sequencing data (dated by TCRdb to between 2014 and 2016). Receptor libraries were prepared by PCR. Sequenced using an Illumina HiSeq 2500. To reduce PCR and sequencing biases, unique molecular identifiers were incorporated into the TCR beta cDNA libraries. The raw public data were reprocessed by TCRdb itself: fastp quality trimming at Q25, MiXCR clonotype calling, in-frame beta chains only. Every CDR3 protein is listed once, alongside the most common genes and DNA of its rows. In all, the sample holds 180,000 or so distinct CDR3 sequences, and 29% of those were seen once. The leading ten clones occupy 3% to 4% of the sample. The full study reports these points: Patients showed significantly higher frequencies than controls for a handful of TRBV segments, among them TRBV5-6, TRBV5-1 and TRBV20-1.

Their antigens are not known. Material for sequencing was blood. All receptors come from a girl younger than 18 with multiple sclerosis.

In its sample, this clonotype was seen many times. V is TRBV5-6 and J is TRBJ2-7, with D perhaps matching TRBD1 (5 bases). CDR3 length equals 12 residues. The germline V gene encodes CDR1 SGHDT and CDR2 YYEEEE. The CDR3 region is CVRPRVTYEQYF. The CDR3 region has the DNA TGTGTGCGTCCCAGGGTAACCTACGAGCAGTACTTC.

The chain has TRBV28 and TRBJ2-5; 10 nucleotides align to TRBD2. Germline V gives CDR1 MDHEN, CDR2 SYDVKM. The length of the CDR3 is 15 residues. V trimming: 7 bases; J trimming: 5 bases; junction bases outside the gene matches: 10. The CDR3 protein is CASISAGGGSETQYF. The CDR3 DNA is TGTGCCAGCATTTCAGCGGGGGGGGGTTCGGAGACCCAGTACTTC.

This clonotype was counted at least ten times. The genes are TRBV29-1 and TRBJ1-2; D is unresolved. The V gene's germline CDR1 is SQVTM and CDR2 ANQGSEA. Trimming removed 5 bases from V and 7 bases from J, with 8 bases in between. CDR3 length: 10 amino acids. CDR3 sequence reads: CSVSDPGYTF. The CDR3, as DNA: TGCAGCGTTTCCGACCCTGGCTACACCTTC.

This clonotype was counted many times. The chain employs TRBV29-1 and TRBJ2-5; 7 bases line up with TRBD2. Unmatched junction bases numbered 8, after V lost 6 bases and J lost 4 bases. Germline V gene lookup returns CDR1 SQVTM and CDR2 ANQGSEA. The CDR3 loop spans 13 amino acids. The DNA for the CDR3 is TGCAGCGTCGTAACGAAGCGGGGAGAGACCCAGTACTTC. Translated, it gives CSVVTKRGETQYF.

This clonotype was counted at least ten times. J is TRBJ1-2 and V is TRBV29-1; D remains ambiguous. The V end lost 1 base, the J end lost 4 bases, and 10 bases lay between the germline ends. The germline CDR1 and CDR2 sequences are SQVTM and ANQGSEA. The CDR3 has 13 amino acids. CDR3 bases: TGCAGCGTTGAAGGCTACGGTGGCTATGGCTACACCTTC. This gives the protein CSVEGYGGYGYTF. Full variable domain (remainder filled in from reference TRBV29-1 and TRBJ1-2): SAVISQKPSRDICQRGTSLTIQCQVDSQVTMMFWYRQQPGQSLTLIATANQGSEATYESGFVIDKFPISRPNLTFSTLTVSNMSPEDSSIYLCSVEGYGGYGYTFGSGTRLTVV.

This clonotype was found many times. V gene TRBV5-4 combines with J gene TRBJ2-7; D is undetermined. Trimming pared 3 bases from V and 3 bases from J, leaving 10 bases between. The CDR3 is 13 amino acids. Germline loops: CDR1 SGHNT, CDR2 YYREEE (reference sequence). The CDR3, as DNA: TGTGCCAGCAGCTCACCGCGAAACTACGAGCAGTACTTC. Translated: CASSSPRNYEQYF.

This chain links TRBV5-1 with TRBJ1-1, with 7 bases fitting TRBD1. Trimming removed 0 bases from V and 4 bases from J; junction bases left unmatched: 9. CDR1 and CDR2 from the germline V gene are SGHRS and YFSETQ. This CDR3 is built from 16 residues. The CDR3 region has the DNA TGCGCCAGCAGCTTGGGCCCTTCGGGACAGCTCACTGAAGCTTTCTTT. Translated: CASSLGPSGQLTEAFF. Drawing the rest from reference TRBV5-1 and TRBJ1-1, the complete variable domain is KAGVTQTPRYLIKTRGQQVTLSCSPISGHRSVSWYQQTPGQGLQFLFEYFSETQRNKGNFPGRFSGRQFSNSRSEMNVSTLELGDSALYLCASSLGPSGQLTEAFFGQGTRLTVV.

The sample holds a few counts of this clonotype. The CDR3 spells CASSPREGRDEKLFF. In DNA, the CDR3 is TGCGCCAGCAGCCCCAGGGAGGGCAGGGATGAAAAACTGTTTTTT. This sequence joins TRBV5-1 and TRBJ1-4, with D tentatively TRBD1 (5 bases). Germline loops: CDR1 SGHRS, CDR2 YFSETQ. The V and J ends lost 4 bases and 6 bases respectively, with 16 bases between them. The CDR3 runs to 15 residues.

The chain combines TRBV27 with TRBJ2-3, with D unresolved. The CDR3 is made up of 18 amino acids. Per the germline V gene, CDR1 is MNHEY and CDR2 is SMNVEV (reference sequence). V was cut by 3 bases and J by 2 bases, with 21 bases left in between. The CDR3 sequence is CASSFSFGDSQDTDTQYF. CDR3 bases: TGTGCCAGCAGTTTCTCATTCGGCGACTCCCAAGACACAGATACGCAGTATTTT.

This clonotype was seen many times. V gene TRBV29-1 combines with J gene TRBJ2-1; D remains ambiguous. CDR1 is SQVTM and CDR2 is ANQGSEA in the germline V gene. This CDR3 comprises 14 residues. Trimming took 7 bases from V and 0 from J, leaving 13 bases between them. CDR3 nucleotides: TGCAGCGCCCCTAGTCCAAGCTCCTACAATGAGCAGTTCTTC. Residues: CSAPSPSSYNEQFF.

In this sample, this clonotype turned up a few times. V usage is TRBV2 and J usage is TRBJ2-3; 7 nucleotides align to TRBD2. The trim removed 5 bases at V and 1 base at J, leaving 6 bases unmatched. The CDR3 is 15 residues long. The germline V gene has CDR1 SNHLY and CDR2 FYNNEI. The CDR3 loop reads CASSQLAEGTDTQYF. Written as DNA, the CDR3 is TGTGCCAGCAGTCAGCTAGCGGAGGGCACAGATACGCAGTATTTT.

This clonotype has a handful of counts. This chain uses TRBV20-1 with TRBJ1-2; TRBD1 matches at 9 bases. The ends lost 5 bases at V and 4 bases at J; junction bases unmatched: 2. The CDR3 length is 12 residues. Germline CDR1 reads DFQATT; CDR2 reads SNEGSKA (reference sequence). CDR3 coding DNA: TGCAGTGCTGAGGACAGGGGCTATGGCTACACCTTC. It specifies CSAEDRGYGYTF.